This is a list of T cell receptor beta chains from one sample in a study of OX40 agonist ivuxolimab in advanced cancers. Here immunoSEQ multiplex PCR was the method, and the copy in TCRdb shows in-frame clones only, minus some. The sample consists of 75,000 to 95,000 clones, 65% to 90% of them appearing once. The sample was CD4+ or CD8+ T cells sorted from blood, taken in a trial of the OX40 agonist ivuxolimab. Every receptor here comes from an adult with an advanced solid tumor such as melanoma, head and neck, liver or kidney cancer. The CDR3 runs from the conserved cysteine through the conserved F or W. D genes are given only for firm matches.

-	16	TRBV4-2	CASSQLTSSGANVLTF
TRBD1	16	TRBV6-5	CASSFQPGTGAYEQYF
-	14	TRBV9	CASSVAAEGGPLHF
-	13	TRBV7-9	CASSPRGPDTQYF
-	15	TRBV7-2	CASSAGGGVTDTQYF
-	13	TRBV27	CASSFGGPGELFF
-	16	TRBV5-8	CASSLENRVFTGELFF
TRBD1	15	TRBV27	CASRLFRDRGIEQYF
TRBD1	15	TRBV28	CASRSGTGGNTEAFF
TRBD2	13	TRBV7-2	CASSLSGGEEQYF
-	17	TRBV7-3	CASSPARRGADTDTQYF
-	17	TRBV4-2	CASSLGTTKWGDYGYTF
-	11	TRBV30	CAWSERDEQFF
TRBD1	15	TRBV25-1	CASSDQGQINSPLHF
TRBD1	16	TRBV9	CASSPLGQGGGYGYTF
TRBD1	14	TRBV27	CASSLGTGGYGYTF
TRBD1	16	TRBV10-3	CAISEWGGTGNTEAFF
TRBD1	15	TRBV28	CASIRGTGGYQPQHF
TRBD2	16	TRBV4-3	CASSQDWREVYNEQFF
-	15	TRBV5-6	CASSLGASNTGELFF
TRBD2	14	TRBV6-5	CASGRGGSVDTQYF
-	12	TRBV5-1	CASSLANYGYTF
-	12	TRBV7-9	CASSLVGSQAFF
TRBD1	14	TRBV7-2	CASSLELGQGVAFF
TRBD1	18	TRBV5-4	CASSSAGTGTLSGNTIYF
TRBD1	15	TRBV2	CASSEIWTGSQPQHF
TRBD2	16	TRBV7-9	CASSKPPTSLPYEQYF